Ten or more counts support the clone carrying this TCR beta chain. What it binds is unknown. This record comes from a study of human T cells and chemical hapten exposure. Overall study context: Diphenylcyclopropenone was administered weekly to the scalp of patients throughout the roughly 22-week study. Whole-study results and caveats: With regard to DPC sensitization, TCRs above 1 in 1000 frequency did not change.

Time point described: patch test 3, about 24 weeks after DPC sensitization. Noted treatment: therapeutic diphenylcyclopropenone sensitization with weekly scalp DPC. Each CDR3 protein gets one entry after TCRdb re-called the RACE reads with MiXCR. Of 180,000 or so distinct CDR3 sequences listed, about 25% are singletons. The CDR3 runs to 13 residues. The V end lost 3 bases, the J end lost 1 base, and 7 bases lay between the germline ends. Germline loops: CDR1 DFQATT, CDR2 SNEGSKA (reference sequence). This sequence originates from a woman in her thirties or forties with alopecia areata. Some clones in this sample may be carry-over from other donors' samples. J is TRBJ1-3 and V is TRBV20-1, with D perhaps matching TRBD1 (5 bases). This specimen consisted of whole blood, obtained in connection with sensitization to the hapten diphenylcyclopropenone (DPC). The DNA for the CDR3 is TGCAGTGCTAGCCCAGGGTCTGGAAACACCATATATTTT. Protein sequence: CSASPGSGNTIYF.